Many counts were recorded for the clone carrying this T cell receptor (beta chain). Its cognate antigen is unknown. This entry is derived from a study of T-cell reconstitution after alpha-beta-depleted transplantation in children. Study observations and caveats: In some patients, recipient T cells and intrathymic progenitors surviving conditioning explained high day-60 diversity. Among T cells one year after transplant, newly produced cells accounted for most counts and diversity. There were reportedly several hundred expanded graft clones from which alpha-beta T cells came about two months after transplant.

The V end lost 7 bases, the J end lost 0 bases, and 10 bases lay between the germline ends. The CDR3 runs to 14 residues. CDR1 and CDR2 (germline): MDHEN, SYDVKM. Unique molecular identifiers were incorporated when the TCRbeta library was constructed. TCRdb analysed the PCR reads with MiXCR anew, one entry per CDR3 protein. The table includes 450,000 to 600,000 distinct CDR3 sequences, roughly a tenth detected once. Here the sequenced sample was PBMCs, taken before TCRalphabeta/CD19-depleted stem cell transplant. The chain joins TRBV28 to TRBJ2-1; D ambiguous. The TCR comes from a child aged 2 to 15 with inherited bone marrow failure, due to receive a stem cell transplant. Written as DNA, the CDR3 is TGTGCCAGCAACGGATTCGGCTCCTACAATGAGCAGTTCTTC. It translates to CASNGFGSYNEQFF.